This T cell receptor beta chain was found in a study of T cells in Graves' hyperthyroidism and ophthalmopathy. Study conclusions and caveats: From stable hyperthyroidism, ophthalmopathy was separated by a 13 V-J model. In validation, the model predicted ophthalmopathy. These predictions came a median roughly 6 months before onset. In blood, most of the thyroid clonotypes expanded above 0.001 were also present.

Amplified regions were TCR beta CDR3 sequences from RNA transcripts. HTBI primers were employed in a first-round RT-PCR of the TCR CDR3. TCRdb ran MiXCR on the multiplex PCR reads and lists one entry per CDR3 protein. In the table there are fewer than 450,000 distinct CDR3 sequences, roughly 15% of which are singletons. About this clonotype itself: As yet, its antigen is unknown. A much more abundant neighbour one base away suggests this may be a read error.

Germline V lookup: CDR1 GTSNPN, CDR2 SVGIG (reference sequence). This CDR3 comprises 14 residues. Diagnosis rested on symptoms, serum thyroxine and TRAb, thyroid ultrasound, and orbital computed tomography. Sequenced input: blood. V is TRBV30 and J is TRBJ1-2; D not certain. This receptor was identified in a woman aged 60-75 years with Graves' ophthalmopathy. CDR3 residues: CAWSVLRENCGYTF. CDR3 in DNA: TGTGCCTGGAGTGTACTTAGGGAGAACTGTGGCTACACCTTC.